Each of the 20 T cell receptor beta chains below was sequenced from the same sample in a study of shared clonotypes between healthy human individuals. CD8 cells classed as naive were CD45RO-negative and positively selected for CCR7, excluding terminally differentiated effector memory CD45RA+ cells. TCRdb's table, derived via immunoSEQ multiplex PCR, lists solely in-frame clones and lacks some. The sample carries approximately 840,000 clones, around 96% recorded once. Sequencing was performed on naive CD8+ T cells sorted from blood. The receptors were gathered from a man aged 25 to 40 in good health.

On this clone: Other DNA sequences in the sample encode the same CDR3. This chain uses TRBV5-1 with TRBJ2-7; the D is unclear. This CDR3 has 13 amino acids. V gave up 0 bases and J gave up 0 bases, with 4 bases separating them. CDR1 SGHRS and CDR2 YFSETQ come from the germline V gene. The CDR3 coding sequence is TGCGCCAGCAGCTTGGTGGGCTCCTACGAGCAGTACTTC. Protein: CASSLVGSYEQYF.

A single count supports this clone. CDR3 loop: CASSPVALRTGEQYF. In DNA, the CDR3 is TGTGCCAGCAGTCCCGTCGCGTTGAGAACGGGCGAGCAGTACTTC. The chain has TRBV28 and TRBJ2-7; D remains unclear. The germline V gene has CDR1 MDHEN and CDR2 SYDVKM. The CDR3 extends over 15 amino acids. Trimming stripped 5 bases from V and 6 bases from J, with 20 bases between.

The rearrangement uses TRBV9 and TRBJ2-7; D possibly corresponds to TRBD1 (6 bases). With 1 base removed from V and 2 bases from J, the gap between germline ends came to 13 bases. This CDR3 comprises 15 residues. CDR1 and CDR2 from the germline V gene are SGDLS and YYNGEE. The CDR3 nucleotides read TGTGCCAGCAGCGTATATAGTGGGGGCCCCTACGAGCAGTACTTC. This sequence encodes CASSVYSGGPYEQYF.

The rearrangement joins TRBV5-4 to TRBJ2-2; 9 bases align to TRBD1. V trimming: 0 bases; J trimming: 3 bases; junction bases outside the gene matches: 6. Germline CDR1 SGHNT, CDR2 YYREEE (reference sequence). CDR3 length: 17 residues. CDR3 amino acids: CASSLEVGQGDTGELFF. CDR3 nucleotide sequence: TGTGCCAGCAGCTTGGAAGTGGGACAGGGCGACACCGGGGAGCTGTTTTTT.

The genes are TRBV15 and TRBJ2-7, with 9 bases matching TRBD1. This CDR3 comprises 15 residues. From germline, CDR1 is LNHNV and CDR2 YYDKDF (reference sequence). The trim removed 7 bases at V and 7 bases at J, leaving 14 bases unmatched. DNA of the CDR3: TGTGCCACCACGGAAGACCGGGACAGGGTTGGGGAGCAGTACTTC. Translating gives CATTEDRDRVGEQYF.

The chain links TRBV18 to TRBJ1-5; D call uncertain. The V gene lost 6 bases and the J gene lost 3 bases, with 12 bases spanning the gap. CDR1 is KGHSH and CDR2 is LQKENI in the germline V gene. The CDR3 totals 14 residues. In nucleotides, the CDR3 is TGTGCCAGCTCCCCTGAGAGGAACAATCAGCCCCAGCATTTT. It is translated as CASSPERNNQPQHF.

V is TRBV28 and J is TRBJ1-1; 8 bases line up with TRBD1. Trimming removed 6 bases from V and 0 bases from J; junction bases left unmatched: 3. The CDR3 loop spans 14 amino acids. Germline CDR1 MDHEN, CDR2 SYDVKM. CDR3 DNA: TGTGCCAGCAGAAGGGACAGGCTGAACACTGAAGCTTTCTTT. Translation gives CASRRDRLNTEAFF.

CDR3 sequence reads: CASSQEEQQHNEQYF. In nucleotides, the CDR3 is TGCGCCAGCAGCCAAGAAGAACAACAGCACAACGAGCAGTACTTC. The chain recombines TRBV4-1 with TRBJ2-7; D call uncertain. Germline V gene data show CDR1 as MGHRA and CDR2 as YSYEKL. The CDR3 has 15 residues. Trimming shortened V by 0 bases and J by 5 bases, and 14 bases separated the two germline ends.

This chain's CDR3 is CASTLSLAGGPYNEQFF. DNA for the CDR3: TGTGCCAGCACCCTTAGCCTAGCGGGAGGGCCCTACAATGAGCAGTTCTTC. The J gene is TRBJ2-1, the V gene TRBV6-8; 12 bases align to TRBD2. J lost 2 bases, V lost 7 bases, and 9 bases had no gene match. This CDR3 has 17 amino acids. Per the germline V gene, CDR1 is MNHGY and CDR2 is SAAAGT.

The gene calls are TRBV11-2 and TRBJ1-4; D unclear. Germline CDR1 and CDR2: SGHAT and FQNNGV. CDR3 length: 17 amino acids. Trimming shortened V by 1 base and J by 7 bases, and 19 bases separated the two germline ends. The chain's CDR3 is CASSLGTAVDISEKLFF. Here the CDR3 DNA reads TGTGCCAGCAGCTTAGGGACCGCAGTAGACATATCTGAAAAACTGTTTTTT. Based on the CDR3 plus reference TRBV11-2 and TRBJ1-4, the full variable domain is EAGVAQSPRYKIIEKRQSVAFWCNPISGHATLYWYQQILGQGPKLLIQFQNNGVVDDSQLPKDRFSAERLKGVDSTLKIQPAKLEDSAVYLCASSLGTAVDISEKLFFGSGTQLSVL.

In nucleotides, the CDR3 is TGTGCCAGCCTGGGGCGGCACCAAGAGACCCAGTACTTC. Its translation is CASLGRHQETQYF. The V and J genes are TRBV2 and TRBJ2-5; TRBD1 is a possible D gene (5 bases). This CDR3 is built from 13 residues. The V end lost 8 bases, the J end lost 0 bases, and 10 bases lay between the germline ends. Per the germline V gene, CDR1 is SNHLY and CDR2 is FYNNEI.

A note on this clone: The sample carries other DNA sequences with the same CDR3. The chain uses TRBV4-1 and TRBJ2-1, with D possibly TRBD1 on 5 matching bases. The CDR3 extends over 14 amino acids. Between the trimmed V and J ends, which lost 0 bases and 4 bases, there was a span of 7 bases. Looked up from germline, CDR1 is MGHRA and CDR2 is YSYEKL. In DNA, the CDR3 is TGCGCCAGCAGCCAAGAGGGGCGGTACAATGAGCAGTTCTTC. It specifies CASSQEGRYNEQFF.

The chain recombines TRBV4-1 with TRBJ2-7; 8 bases are shared with TRBD2. Germline CDR1 reads MGHRA; CDR2 reads YSYEKL. The CDR3 has 16 residues. The J segment lost 4 bases and the V segment lost 0 bases, leaving 8 bases of the junction unmatched. DNA of the CDR3: TGCGCCAGCAGCCAAGATGTTCCGGGAGGGCAATACGAGCAGTACTTC. Encoded protein: CASSQDVPGGQYEQYF.

The chain recombines TRBV27 with TRBJ2-1, with a possible D match to TRBD2 (7 bases). CDR3 length: 16 residues. CDR1 is MNHEY and CDR2 is SMNVEV in the germline V gene (reference sequence). V gave up 7 bases and J gave up 6 bases, with 22 bases separating them. The CDR3 DNA reads TGTGCCAGCACCACTCCTGGGGGGGACACCCTCAATGAGCAGTTCTTC. Translation: CASTTPGGDTLNEQFF.

This clone was found once. The V gene is TRBV5-8, the J gene TRBJ2-3; D is undetermined. V was clipped by 2 bases and J by 3 bases, with 13 bases between them. Per the germline V gene, CDR1 is SGHTS and CDR2 is YDEGEE. The CDR3 spans 15 residues. Here the CDR3 reads CASSFGQAATDTQYF. CDR3 nucleotide sequence: TGTGCCAGCAGCTTTGGGCAGGCGGCGACAGATACGCAGTATTTT. Combining the CDR3 with reference TRBV5-8 and TRBJ2-3 gives the whole variable domain EAGVTQSPTHLIKTRGQQATLRCSPISGHTSVYWYQQALGLGLQFLLWYDEGEERNRGNFPPRFSGRQFPNYSSELNVNALELEDSALYLCASSFGQAATDTQYFGPGTRLTVL.

The chain joins TRBV7-9 to TRBJ2-1; D might be TRBD2 (5 bases). V shed 4 bases and J shed 5 bases, with 15 bases lying between them. The germline gives CDR1 SEHNR, CDR2 FQNEAQ (reference sequence). The CDR3 runs 15 residues. CDR3 coding DNA: TGTGCCAGCAGCTGGAGCTTTGAGGGTCACAATGAGCAGTTCTTC. Translated, it gives CASSWSFEGHNEQFF. Drawing the rest from reference TRBV7-9 and TRBJ2-1, the complete variable domain is DTGVSQNPRHKITKRGQNVTFRCDPISEHNRLYWYRQTLGQGPEFLTYFQNEAQLEKSRLLSDRFSAERPKGSFSTLEIQRTEQGDSAMYLCASSWSFEGHNEQFFGPGTRLTVL.

The V and J genes are TRBV7-9 and TRBJ2-7, with D perhaps TRBD2 (6 bases). Trimming took off 5 bases at V and 4 bases at J, with 18 bases between the two ends. The germline gives CDR1 SEHNR, CDR2 FQNEAQ (reference sequence). This CDR3 contains 15 residues. In DNA, the CDR3 is TGTGCCAGCAGCATATCCGGGACTCTCAGGTACGAGCAGTACTTC. It specifies CASSISGTLRYEQYF. Using reference TRBV7-9 and TRBJ2-7 for the parts outside the CDR3, the full variable domain is DTGVSQNPRHKITKRGQNVTFRCDPISEHNRLYWYRQTLGQGPEFLTYFQNEAQLEKSRLLSDRFSAERPKGSFSTLEIQRTEQGDSAMYLCASSISGTLRYEQYFGPGTRLTVT.

The chain couples TRBV6-4 to TRBJ2-1; the match to TRBD2 covers 8 bases. This CDR3 contains 16 residues. Germline lookup yields CDR1 MRHNA and CDR2 SNTAGT. The J segment lost 3 bases and the V segment lost 3 bases, leaving 7 bases of the junction unmatched. The DNA for the CDR3 is TGTGCCAGCAGTGAAGAGGCGGGAGGAGTCTACAATGAGCAGTTCTTC. Translating gives CASSEEAGGVYNEQFF.

This rearrangement joins TRBV6-5 to TRBJ2-6, with no clear D. The CDR3 totals 15 residues. V lost 3 bases to trimming and J lost 4 bases, with 10 bases between them. Germline loops: CDR1 MNHEY, CDR2 SVGAGI. The CDR3 reads CASSYTEEGANVLTF. CDR3 coding DNA: TGTGCCAGCAGTTATACAGAAGAAGGGGCCAACGTCCTGACTTTC.

The CDR3 region is CASSLGRSEYGYTF. CDR3 sequence (DNA): TGTGCCAGCAGCTTAGGTCGGTCCGAATATGGCTACACCTTC. This chain connects TRBV7-8 to TRBJ1-2; D is undetermined. Germline CDR1 and CDR2: SGHVS and FQNEAQ. The CDR3 extends over 14 amino acids. V lost 1 base and J lost 5, with 11 bases in between.